The 14 T cell receptor beta chains below come from one sample, sequenced in a study of cytomegalovirus exposure and HLA in healthy donors. The method was immunoSEQ multiplex PCR; TCRdb's version includes in-frame clones alone and lacks a portion of them. The sample lists almost 65,000 clones; around 89% were seen once. Material for sequencing was PBMCs. Receptors were obtained from a woman between 18 and 29 years old in good health and CMV-seronegative.

This chain links TRBV19 with TRBJ1-1; a weak D match, TRBD1 (5 bases). The germline V gene encodes CDR1 LNHDA and CDR2 SQIVND (reference sequence). The CDR3 is 12 amino acids. V was shortened by 7 bases and J by 4 bases, with 10 bases between the two germline ends. As DNA, the CDR3 is TGTGCCAGTACCGCGGGGGGCACTGAAGCTTTCTTT. This translates into CASTAGGTEAFF.

This clone appeared a single time. The CDR3 here is CASSQRVGGWNTEAFF. The CDR3 DNA sequence: TGCGCCAGCAGCCAAAGAGTCGGGGGGTGGAACACTGAAGCTTTCTTT. The rearrangement joins TRBV4-3 to TRBJ1-1; D is possibly TRBD1 (5 bases). Germline-derived CDR1 and CDR2 are LGHNA and YSLEER. The CDR3 runs to 16 residues. The ends were cut back, 2 bases at V and 1 base at J, with 14 bases in the middle.

This clone was detected only once. The V gene is TRBV19, the J gene TRBJ2-7; a possible D gene is TRBD1 (6 bases). The germline V gene has CDR1 LNHDA and CDR2 SQIVND (reference sequence). V lost 6 bases and J lost 6, with 24 bases in between. This CDR3 has 16 amino acids. The CDR3 bases are TGTGCCAGTAGCAGTGACAGGCGATGGCCCTCCGGCGAGCAGTACTTC. It encodes CASSSDRRWPSGEQYF.

J is TRBJ2-7 and V is TRBV18; 7 bases are a match to TRBD2. CDR3 size: 13 residues. The J segment lost 3 bases and the V segment lost 3 bases, leaving 2 bases of the junction unmatched. Germline CDR1 is KGHSH and CDR2 is LQKENI. CDR3: CASSPGTIYEQYF. The CDR3 DNA sequence: TGTGCCAGCTCACCCGGGACTATCTACGAGCAGTACTTC. Full variable domain (remainder filled in from reference TRBV18 and TRBJ2-7): NAGVMQNPRHLVRRRGQEARLRCSPMKGHSHVYWYRQLPEEGLKFMVYLQKENIIDESGMPKERFSAEFPKEGPSILRIQQVVRGDSAAYFCASSPGTIYEQYFGPGTRLTVT.

The V call is TRBV18, the J call TRBJ1-2; D gene unclear. The V end was cut by 4 bases, the J end by 8 bases, with 20 bases between. This CDR3 spans 15 amino acids. From germline, CDR1 is KGHSH and CDR2 LQKENI. CDR3 protein: CASSLNDTPLGGYTF. The CDR3 DNA follows: TGTGCCAGCTCACTAAACGACACCCCACTTGGCGGCTACACCTTC. The full variable domain, rest sourced from reference TRBV18 and TRBJ1-2, is NAGVMQNPRHLVRRRGQEARLRCSPMKGHSHVYWYRQLPEEGLKFMVYLQKENIIDESGMPKERFSAEFPKEGPSILRIQQVVRGDSAAYFCASSLNDTPLGGYTFGSGTRLTVV.

This chain joins TRBV7-9 and TRBJ2-7; no definite D call. CDR3 length equals 13 residues. CDR1 and CDR2 from the germline V gene are SEHNR and FQNEAQ (reference sequence). Trimming pared 3 bases from V and 2 bases from J, leaving 8 bases between. CDR3 coding DNA: TGTGCCAGCAGCTTCCCCAGTACCTACGAGCAGTACTTC. This sequence encodes CASSFPSTYEQYF.

The gene calls are TRBV7-2 and TRBJ2-5, with 9 bases identical to TRBD1. The J segment lost 13 bases and the V segment lost 3 bases, leaving 9 bases of the junction unmatched. Per the germline V gene, CDR1 is SGHTA and CDR2 is FQGNSA. The CDR3 length is 13 residues. The DNA for the CDR3 is TGTGCCAGCAGCTTCGTGGACAGGGGCACAAGGTACTTC. Translation: CASSFVDRGTRYF.

The rearrangement links TRBV6-1 to TRBJ2-3; 7 bases agree with TRBD1. Germline-derived CDR1 and CDR2 are MNHNS and SASEGT. Losses at the gene ends were 4 bases for V and 0 bases for J; bases not matched to a gene: 4. The CDR3 contains 15 residues. CDR3 in amino acids: CASSGQGPSTDTQYF. The DNA for the CDR3 is TGTGCCAGCAGTGGACAGGGACCCAGCACAGATACGCAGTATTTT.

The J gene is TRBJ2-1, the V gene TRBV6-6; possible D gene TRBD1, 5 bases. V shed 2 bases and J shed 9 bases, with 8 bases lying between them. CDR1 is MNHNY and CDR2 is SVGAGI in the germline V gene (reference sequence). This CDR3 is built from 12 residues. CDR3 DNA: TGTGCCAGCAGTTACGCTAGGGGTGAGCAGTTCTTC. Protein: CASSYARGEQFF.

The chain joins TRBV23-1 to TRBJ1-5, with D unresolved. TRBV23-1 is reported as an ORF; its role is uncertain. The ends were cut back, 2 bases at V and 3 bases at J, with 5 bases in the middle. The CDR3 is 13 amino acids. The CDR3 sequence is CASSQGDNQPQHF. The CDR3 DNA is TGCGCCAGCAGTCAAGGAGACAATCAGCCCCAGCATTTT.

The chain is built from TRBV19 and TRBJ2-1, with D perhaps matching TRBD1 (5 bases). Looked up from germline, CDR1 is LNHDA and CDR2 is SQIVND (reference sequence). The CDR3 is 14 amino acids. Trimming took 3 bases from V and 4 from J, leaving 10 bases between them. CDR3 in amino acids: CASSILDSYNEQFF. In nucleotides, the CDR3 is TGTGCCAGTAGTATTTTAGACAGTTACAATGAGCAGTTCTTC.

The chain links TRBV5-4 to TRBJ1-2; a possible D gene is TRBD1 (5 bases). The V end was cut by 0 bases, the J end by 0 bases, with 9 bases between. Germline-derived CDR1 and CDR2 are SGHNT and YYREEE (reference sequence). The CDR3 covers 15 residues. CDR3 in amino acids: CASSLGQMPNYGYTF. As DNA, the CDR3 is TGTGCCAGCAGCTTGGGACAGATGCCTAACTATGGCTACACCTTC. Variable domain in full (rest from reference TRBV5-4 and TRBJ1-2): ETGVTQSPTHLIKTRGQQVTLRCSSQSGHNTVSWYQQALGQGPQFIFQYYREEENGRGNFPPRFSGLQFPNYSSELNVNALELDDSALYLCASSLGQMPNYGYTFGSGTRLTVV.

This clone was observed a handful of times. V usage is TRBV15 and J usage is TRBJ1-5; TRBD1 matches at 9 bases. This CDR3 is built from 14 residues. V lost 3 bases to trimming and J lost 6 bases; unmatched junction nucleotides: 3. Germline assignment: CDR1 LNHNV and CDR2 YYDKDF (reference sequence). CDR3 coding DNA: TGTGCCACCAGCAGGACAGGGGGTGGTCAGCCCCAGCATTTT. The encoded protein is CATSRTGGGQPQHF.

As to this clone: The junction and the germline gene differ at one end; a read error may be behind it. V is TRBV7-7 and J is TRBJ2-5; D possibly corresponds to TRBD1 (5 bases). CDR3 length: 13 amino acids. The germline V gene encodes CDR1 SSHAT and CDR2 FNYEAQ (reference sequence). CDR3 nucleotides: TGTGCTAGCAGCTTACAGGCCCGGGAGACCCAGTACTTC. This gives the protein CASSLQARETQYF.